Below are 24 T cell receptor beta chains sequenced from a single sample in a study of blood T cells in healthy people across ages. A second PCR of roughly 7 to 11 cycles used a sample-barcoded 5' primer and a J-beta primer mix. TCRdb re-derived calls from the 5' RACE reads in MiXCR, one entry per CDR3 protein. The table includes about 1.6 million distinct CDR3 sequences, roughly 32% detected once. Sequencing was carried out using blood. Receptors originate from a woman in her twenties or thirties in good health.

This clonotype was picked up a small number of times. J is TRBJ1-2 and V is TRBV6-5; D is uncertain. Between the trimmed V and J ends, which lost 2 bases and 0 bases, there was a span of 10 bases. The germline CDR1 and CDR2 sequences are MNHEY and SVGAGI. The CDR3 covers 15 residues. CDR3 nucleotides: TGTGCCAGCAGTTACGAGAGAGAGGCTAACTATGGCTACACCTTC. It is translated as CASSYEREANYGYTF.

This chain joins TRBV27 and TRBJ1-6; D is unresolved. The CDR3 length is 15 residues. Germline-derived CDR1 and CDR2 are MNHEY and SMNVEV (reference sequence). Deletions cut 1 base from V and 5 bases from J, with 9 bases between. The CDR3 is CASSLWGTDNSPLHF. The CDR3 DNA reads as TGTGCCAGCAGTTTATGGGGAACTGATAATTCACCCCTCCACTTT.

The table lists this clonotype with a few counts. The V gene is TRBV4-1, the J gene TRBJ1-2; unclear D gene. V was shortened by 0 bases and J by 7 bases, with 18 bases between the two germline ends. Per the germline V gene, CDR1 is MGHRA and CDR2 is YSYEKL. The CDR3 covers 16 residues. In DNA, the CDR3 is TGCGCCAGCAGCCAAGATTCAGCCCACCTTGGCGGTGGCTACACCTTC. Protein product: CASSQDSAHLGGGYTF.

The chain joins TRBV7-9 to TRBJ2-5; 8 bases are shared with TRBD2. Germline V gene lookup returns CDR1 SEHNR and CDR2 FQNEAQ (reference sequence). Trimming at V came to 6 bases and at J to 9 bases, leaving 6 bases not matched to a gene. This CDR3 contains 12 residues. CDR3 in amino acids: CASSLPGGSQYF. Written as DNA, the CDR3 is TGTGCCAGCAGTCTCCCGGGGGGGTCCCAGTACTTC.

This clonotype was detected many times. This sequence joins TRBV3-1 and TRBJ2-5; D might be TRBD1 (6 bases). Germline V CDR1 and CDR2: LGHDT, YNNKEL (reference sequence). This CDR3 region has 14 residues. V shed 1 base and J shed 4 bases, with 10 bases lying between them. CDR3 in DNA: TGTGCCAGCAGCCAAGGTGGGGGCGGAGAGACCCAGTACTTC. It translates to CASSQGGGGETQYF.

A note on this clonotype: A much larger clone sits a single nucleotide away, making a read error possible. The chain combines TRBV4-2 with TRBJ1-2; no clear D gene. Germline CDR1 is LGHNA and CDR2 is YNFKEQ. The CDR3 contains 14 residues. The CDR3 loop reads CVSSQVGSGYGYTF. The CDR3 DNA is TGTGTCAGCAGCCAAGTTGGCAGTGGCTATGGCTACACCTTC.

On this clonotype: A much larger clone lies one base from this, so it may be a read error. The genes are TRBV27 and TRBJ2-3; D is unclear. This CDR3 has 14 amino acids. Germline CDR1 reads MNHEY; CDR2 reads SMNVEV (reference sequence). V dropped 4 bases and J dropped 0 bases, with 8 bases sitting between them. The CDR3 bases are TGTGCCAGCAGTTCATTCTCTAGCACAGATACGCAGTATTTT. Its protein product is CASSSFSSTDTQYF.

A few counts support this clonotype. The V and J genes are TRBV6-5 and TRBJ1-2, with 8 bases identical to TRBD1. After removal of 10 bases from V and 5 bases from J, the junction contained 9 bases not matched to a gene. Germline-derived CDR1 and CDR2 are MNHEY and SVGAGI. The CDR3 covers 13 residues. CDR3 DNA: TGTGCCACCAATACAGGGGGGGAGTATGGCTACACCTTC. It yields the protein CATNTGGEYGYTF.

Remarks on this clonotype: The germline gene is not matched at one end of the junction; a read error may be the cause. DNA of the CDR3: TGTGCCGGCAGTTTAAGGTCCGGCTCCTCTGGGGCCAACGTCCTGACTTTC. Its translation: CAGSLRSGSSGANVLTF. The genes are TRBV28 and TRBJ2-6; D remains ambiguous. CDR1 is MDHEN and CDR2 is SYDVKM in the germline V gene. The CDR3 contains 17 residues.

V gene TRBV12-3 or TRBV12-4 combines with J gene TRBJ1-1, with a possible D match to TRBD1 (6 bases). The CDR3 loop spans 15 amino acids. V lost 4 bases to trimming and J lost 0 bases, with 12 bases between them. The CDR3 nucleotides read TGTGCCAGCAGTTCCCAGGGGACACTGAACACTGAAGCTTTCTTT. This gives the protein CASSSQGTLNTEAFF.

J is TRBJ2-1 and V is TRBV10-3, with a weak D call TRBD2 (5 bases). Germline V gene sequence: CDR1 ENHRY, CDR2 SYGVKD. V dropped 10 bases and J dropped 6 bases, with 19 bases sitting between them. CDR3 size: 14 residues. DNA for the CDR3: TGTGCCACTTCGAGGGTAATTGAGGGCAATGAGCAGTTCTTC. This sequence encodes CATSRVIEGNEQFF.

In this sample, this clonotype turned up a few times. One junction end disagrees with the germline gene, perhaps due to a read error. This chain uses TRBV5-1 with TRBJ2-5; D gene uncertain. The germline V gene encodes CDR1 SGHRS and CDR2 YFSETQ. CDR3 length: 14 amino acids. CDR3 nucleotide sequence: TGCGCCAGCAGCTCGTCCACGTACCAAGAGACCAAGTACTTC. This sequence encodes CASSSSTYQETKYF.

This chain links TRBV18 with TRBJ2-6; D is undetermined. The V gene's germline CDR1 is KGHSH and CDR2 LQKENI. The CDR3 spans 15 residues. The V end was cut by 0 bases, the J end by 4 bases, with 7 bases between. CDR3 sequence: CASSPPISGANVLTF. CDR3 nucleotide sequence: TGTGCCAGCTCACCACCGATTTCCGGGGCCAACGTCCTGACTTTC.

The chain uses TRBV9 and TRBJ1-2; possibly TRBD1 for D (5 bases). The germline CDR1 and CDR2 sequences are SGDLS and YYNGEE. This CDR3 spans 16 amino acids. V was shortened by 5 bases and J by 0 bases, with 17 bases between the two germline ends. In nucleotides, the CDR3 is TGTGCCAGCAGTGCGGGGGGGGAGTTCACTAACTATGGCTACACCTTC. Translating gives CASSAGGEFTNYGYTF.

V gene TRBV10-1 combines with J gene TRBJ1-2; no definite D call. Germline-derived CDR1 and CDR2 are WNHNN and SYGVQD (reference sequence). Trimming stripped 3 bases from V and 1 base from J, with 6 bases between. CDR3 length: 13 amino acids. CDR3 in amino acids: CASSDQLNYGYTF. The CDR3 DNA reads as TGCGCCAGCAGTGACCAGCTTAACTATGGCTACACCTTC.

V is TRBV30 and J is TRBJ1-5, with D possibly being TRBD1 (5 bases). Germline values: CDR1 GTSNPN, CDR2 SVGIG (reference sequence). The CDR3 has 14 amino acids. V dropped 2 bases and J dropped 12 bases, with 20 bases sitting between them. Here the CDR3 reads CAWSPDARGIDQHF. DNA for the CDR3: TGTGCCTGGAGTCCGGACGCAAGGGGTATTGACCAGCATTTT.

The chain couples TRBV11-3 to TRBJ2-7, with unresolved D. Trimming shortened V by 2 bases and J by 5 bases, and 13 bases separated the two germline ends. The CDR3 sequence is 14 residues long. The germline V gene encodes CDR1 SGHNT and CDR2 YENEEA. CDR3 in amino acids: CASSLKPIFHEQYF. CDR3 nucleotides: TGTGCCAGCAGCTTAAAGCCCATATTCCACGAGCAGTACTTC.

V gene TRBV30 combines with J gene TRBJ2-1; D gene uncertain. V gave up 3 bases and J gave up 0 bases, with 12 bases separating them. Germline-derived CDR1 and CDR2 are GTSNPN and SVGIG (reference sequence). CDR3 length: 15 amino acids. CDR3 sequence (DNA): TGTGCCTGGAGGTACGGACCAGGCTCCTACAATGAGCAGTTCTTC. Encoded protein: CAWRYGPGSYNEQFF.

This clonotype was seen only a few times. The junction differs from germline at one of its ends, possibly a read error. V gene TRBV27 combines with J gene TRBJ2-5; TRBD1 agrees at 9 bases. The CDR3 extends over 15 amino acids. Germline V gene sequence: CDR1 MNHEY, CDR2 SMNVEV (reference sequence). The CDR3: CGSSLVYRGQETQYF. The CDR3 nucleotides are TGTGGCAGCAGTTTGGTTTACAGGGGGCAGGAGACCCAGTACTTC.

A note on this clonotype: One end of the junction is discordant with germline, which a read error may explain. The chain combines TRBV15 with TRBJ2-3, with D perhaps TRBD1 (5 bases). The CDR3 spans 15 residues. The germline gives CDR1 LNHNV, CDR2 YYDKDF (reference sequence). CDR3 sequence (DNA): TGTGCCACCTGCAGAGGTGGGGCGGCGGCAGATACGCAGTATTTT. Protein sequence: CATCRGGAAADTQYF. The whole variable domain, filled in from reference TRBV15 and TRBJ2-3, reads DAMVIQNPRYQVTQFGKPVTLSCSQTLNHNVMYWYQQKSSQAPKLLFHYYDKDFNNEADTPDNFQSRRPNTSFCFLDIRSPGLGDTAMYLCATCRGGAAADTQYFGPGTRLTVL.

The chain links TRBV24-1 to TRBJ2-3; 9 bases align to TRBD2. The CDR3 loop spans 17 amino acids. Trimming removed 3 bases from V and 2 bases from J; junction bases left unmatched: 8. Looked up from germline, CDR1 is KGHDR and CDR2 is SFDVKD. CDR3 nucleotides: TGTGCCACCAGTGATCGCAGCGGGGGGCCTTACACAGATACGCAGTATTTT. Protein product: CATSDRSGGPYTDTQYF.

This clonotype was counted at least ten times. The chain joins TRBV25-1 to TRBJ2-5; TRBD2 is a possible D gene (6 bases). The CDR3 spans 13 residues. Germline V gene sequence: CDR1 MGHDK, CDR2 SYGVNS. Trimming left V 4 bases short and J 5 bases short, with 11 bases between. The DNA for the CDR3 is TGTGCCAGCAGTGGCAGAAGCGGGGAGACCCAGTACTTC. Amino acids: CASSGRSGETQYF.

This clonotype was counted a few times. The rearrangement uses TRBV20-1 and TRBJ1-4, with 7 bases that match TRBD1. This CDR3 region has 15 residues. Germline V gene data show CDR1 as DFQATT and CDR2 as SNEGSKA (reference sequence). J was trimmed by 5 bases and V by 0 bases; bases with no gene match: 6. CDR3 nucleotide sequence: TGCAGTGCTAGAGATCCCGGGACAGAAAATGAAAAACTGTTTTTT. The encoded protein is CSARDPGTENEKLFF.

This clonotype has just a few counts. The rearrangement links TRBV9 to TRBJ2-7; maybe TRBD2 (5 bases). CDR1 SGDLS and CDR2 YYNGEE come from the germline V gene. The CDR3 sequence is 15 residues long. Trimming cost V 4 bases and J 2 bases, with 16 bases left between them. The CDR3 protein is CASSPTGGSTYEQYF. Here the CDR3 DNA reads TGTGCCAGCAGCCCTACTGGCGGGTCGACCTACGAGCAGTACTTC.